This T cell receptor beta chain was captured in a study of shared clonotypes between healthy human individuals. V lost 2 bases and J 0 bases, leaving 9 bases between the germline ends. This CDR3 spans 15 amino acids. CDR1 MNHNY and CDR2 SVGAGI come from the germline V gene (reference sequence). Clones were read by immunoSEQ multiplex PCR, and TCRdb kept only the in-frame ones, dropping some. The profile covers roughly 300,000 clones, with around 79% appearing a single time and 10% taken by the ten largest. V usage is TRBV6-6 and J usage is TRBJ2-3; possibly TRBD2 for D (5 bases). The receptor was isolated from a young man in good health. Sequenced material: memory CD4+ T cells sorted from blood. Subset described: CD45RA-negative fraction. The CDR3 bases are TGTGCCAGCAGTTACACCGGGGAGAGCACAGATACGCAGTATTTT. Protein: CASSYTGESTDTQYF.